The 8 T cell receptor beta chains below all came from one sample that was sequenced in a study of neoadjuvant anti-PD-1 for oral cavity cancer. Libraries were prepared by immunoSEQ multiplex PCR; TCRdb keeps only in-frame clonotypes and omits some of them. This sample has over 65,000 clones, with 80% to 90% found just once. Time point in this sample: after neoadjuvant nivolumab, at surgical resection. Sequencing was performed on PBMCs, taken after nivolumab (anti-PD-1) treatment. The receptors come from a person between 40 and 85 years old with oral cavity squamous cell carcinoma.

The chain couples TRBV5-4 to TRBJ2-5; no clear D. Trimming removed 5 bases from V and 1 base from J, with 15 bases in between. This CDR3 has 15 amino acids. Germline assignment: CDR1 SGHNT and CDR2 YYREEE (reference sequence). The chain's CDR3 is CASSFRETPQETQYF. The CDR3 DNA reads as TGTGCCAGCAGTTTTCGAGAGACACCCCAAGAGACCCAGTACTTC.

The CDR3 is CASSHDTSGFGETQYF. The CDR3 DNA sequence: TGTGCCAGCAGTCACGATACTAGCGGGTTTGGAGAGACCCAGTACTTC. This chain uses TRBV27 with TRBJ2-5; TRBD2 matches 9 bases. CDR1 and CDR2 (germline): MNHEY, SMNVEV (reference sequence). There are 16 residues in the CDR3. V shed 5 bases, J shed 4 bases, and the junction held 11 bases outside the gene matches.

J is TRBJ2-1 and V is TRBV30; D gene unclear. V lost 2 bases and J 5 bases, leaving 22 bases between the germline ends. Looked up from germline, CDR1 is GTSNPN and CDR2 is SVGIG (reference sequence). The CDR3 length is 17 residues. The CDR3 DNA reads TGTGCCTGGAGTCCCTTCCCCTTGTCGCGGAGCCACAATGAGCAGTTCTTC. The encoded protein is CAWSPFPLSRSHNEQFF.

This clone was picked up one time. This chain's CDR3 is CASSGLAGVAKNIQYF. The DNA for the CDR3 is TGTGCCAGCTCAGGACTAGCGGGAGTGGCCAAAAACATTCAGTACTTC. The chain recombines TRBV18 with TRBJ2-4; 13 bases are shared with TRBD2. The CDR3 consists of 16 residues. V was clipped by 5 bases and J by 1 base; unmatched bases: 2. Germline-derived CDR1 and CDR2 are KGHSH and LQKENI.

Notes on this clone: Other DNA sequences in the same sample also yield this CDR3. V is TRBV27 and J is TRBJ1-4; D uncertain. Trimming pared 3 bases from V and 5 bases from J, leaving 7 bases between. Germline CDR1 and CDR2: MNHEY and SMNVEV (reference sequence). This CDR3 has 13 residues. CDR3 protein: CASSLERNEKLFF. The CDR3 bases are TGTGCCAGCAGTTTGGAGAGGAATGAAAAACTGTTTTTT.

The chain combines TRBV11-1 with TRBJ2-1; 11 nucleotides align to TRBD1. This CDR3 has 15 residues. V lost 4 bases and J lost 6; bases outside the gene matches: 5. Germline lookup yields CDR1 SGHAT and CDR2 FQDESV (reference sequence). The CDR3 protein is CASSSRDRGFNEQFF. In DNA form, the CDR3 reads TGTGCCAGCAGCTCCCGGGACAGGGGGTTCAATGAGCAGTTCTTC. The full variable domain, rest sourced from reference TRBV11-1 and TRBJ2-1, is EAEVAQSPRYKITEKSQAVAFWCDPISGHATLYWYRQILGQGPELLVQFQDESVVDDSQLPKDRFSAERLKGVDSTLKIQPAELGDSAMYLCASSSRDRGFNEQFFGPGTRLTVL.

This chain joins TRBV4-2 and TRBJ2-7; no firm D call. CDR3 size: 11 residues. Germline CDR1 is LGHNA and CDR2 is YNFKEQ. Trimming shortened V by 3 bases and J by 3 bases, and 3 bases separated the two germline ends. CDR3 in amino acids: CASSHGYEQYF. CDR3 sequence (DNA): TGTGCCAGCAGCCATGGCTACGAGCAGTACTTC.

This chain uses TRBV6-4 with TRBJ2-4; 7 positions agree with TRBD1. Looked up from germline, CDR1 is MRHNA and CDR2 is SNTAGT. There are 14 residues in the CDR3. V dropped 4 bases and J dropped 8; count of bases not matched to a gene: 8. The CDR3: CASSARQGTDIQYF. CDR3 sequence (DNA): TGTGCCAGCAGTGCCCGACAGGGCACGGACATTCAGTACTTC.